This TCR beta chain was captured in a study of regulatory T cells in long-lasting Graves disease. In the study overall: Graves' patients, newly diagnosed, had taken antithyroid drugs under 3 months.

This CDR3 is built from 13 residues. Germline assignment: CDR1 SGDLS and CDR2 YYNGEE. Trimming pared 7 bases from V and 5 bases from J, leaving 13 bases between. Library construction for TCR beta used iRepertoire HTBI primers and Arm-PCR of CDR3 regions. TCRdb redid the calling of the multiplex PCR reads with MiXCR, one entry per CDR3 protein. Here the sample spans about 470,000 distinct CDR3 sequences, 14% to 15% being singletons. This clonotype was seen only a few times. Time point denoted: newly diagnosed GD, antithyroid drugs for less than 3 months. Isolated PBMC RNA provided the starting material for the TCR library. These data were also filed under a second study, of T cells in Graves' hyperthyroidism and ophthalmopathy. That publication notes: The TCR CDR3 was amplified in a first-round RT-PCR using the HTBI primer set.

This specimen was peripheral blood mononuclear cells (PBMCs), taken at new diagnosis, from a patient treated with antithyroid drugs. This sequence originates from a woman aged 30 to 39 with Graves disease. The V call is TRBV9, the J call TRBJ1-5, with unresolved D. The CDR3 loop reads CASAETKHQPQHF. Here the CDR3 DNA reads TGTGCCAGCGCAGAGACGAAGCATCAGCCCCAGCATTTT.